The following is a T cell receptor (beta chain) sequence with its context. What it binds is unknown. Via 5' RACE with UMI labels, TRB cDNA libraries were prepared. Using the 5' RACE reads, TCRdb records one entry per CDR3 protein without DNA. In all, the sample yields more than 80,000 distinct CDR3 sequences. Germline V lookup: CDR1 SGHVS, CDR2 FQNEAQ. This CDR3 has 15 amino acids. The data were taken from a study of CXCR3-negative and CXCR3-positive naive CD8 T cells. In the study overall: Every library held about 1.5 +/- 0.3 million TRB reads, and the total came to some 130 million. Study-level points and caveats: TRB CDR3s were more hydrophobic in CXCR3-positive than in CXCR3-negative naive cells.

This TCR was sampled from a human donor in good health. Some clones in this sample may be carry-over from other donors' samples. The gene calls are TRBV7-8 and TRBJ2-7; TCRdb indicates TRBD1, and absent DNA this call remains unverified. The sequenced material came from naive CXCR3+ CD8+ T cells from blood. The subset: CD45RO-CCR7+CD27+CD95- naive CD8+ T cells expressing CXCR3 (TNR3+). CDR3 sequence reads: CASSLSQGGSYEQYF.